Sequencing of this T cell receptor beta chain was carried out in a study of identical twins. From the 5' RACE reads, TCRdb called clonotypes with MiXCR, one entry per CDR3 protein. The sample lists about 520,000 distinct CDR3 sequences; under 25% were seen once. This clonotype came up a few times. Germline V lookup: CDR1 DFQATT, CDR2 SNEGSKA (reference sequence). Trimming cost V 3 bases and J 1 base; bases outside gene matches: 9. The CDR3 loop spans 16 amino acids. These data also featured in a second study, about T cells expressing NK-cell markers. That publication notes: Seven HCMV-seropositive donors and one seronegative donor made up the eight sequenced donors.

The sequence came from a woman under 30 in good health. The chain links TRBV20-1 to TRBJ2-3; 8 bases fit TRBD2. Sequenced material: CD4+ T cells sorted from blood. The CDR3 bases are TGCAGTGCTAGCTTTTACGGGGGGGCGGGCACAGATACGCAGTATTTT. It codes for CSASFYGGAGTDTQYF.